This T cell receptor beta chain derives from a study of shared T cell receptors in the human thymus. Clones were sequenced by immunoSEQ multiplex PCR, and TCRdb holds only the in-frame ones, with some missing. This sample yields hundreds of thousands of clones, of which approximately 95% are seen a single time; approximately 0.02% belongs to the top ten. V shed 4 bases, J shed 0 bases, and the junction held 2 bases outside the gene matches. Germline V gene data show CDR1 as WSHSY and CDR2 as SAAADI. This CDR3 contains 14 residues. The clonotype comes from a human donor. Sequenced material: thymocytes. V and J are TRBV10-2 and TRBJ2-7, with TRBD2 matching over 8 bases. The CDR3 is CASSASGSSYEQYF. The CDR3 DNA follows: TGCGCCAGCAGTGCAAGCGGGAGCTCCTACGAGCAGTACTTC.